This TCR beta chain was recorded in a study of regulatory T cells in long-lasting Graves disease. At the level of the study: In persistent Graves' disease, antithyroid drugs had been taken for over 5 years and TSH receptor antibodies stayed positive.

HTBI primers from iRepertoire and Arm-PCR of CDR3 regions yielded the TCR beta libraries. TCRdb used MiXCR to reprocess the multiplex PCR reads, holding one entry per CDR3 protein. The sample lists 360,000 or so distinct CDR3 sequences; roughly 23% were seen once. The CDR3 is 14 residues long. V lost 2 bases and J 8 bases, leaving 15 bases between the germline ends. Germline CDR1 MNHEY, CDR2 SVGEGT. Study-wide points: What was studied was peripheral blood only, and not thyroid tissue. TCR diversity was lower in persistent than newly diagnosed Graves' disease. Preferential use of TRBV28, TRBJ1-2 and TRBJ2-5 was seen in persistent disease.

This clonotype came up many times. The antigen is not known. As for time point: persistent/refractory GD, antithyroid drugs over 5 years with positive TRAb. RNA from PBMCs was the source of the TCR library. The rearrangement uses TRBV6-2 or TRBV6-3 and TRBJ1-2, with a weak D call TRBD1 (6 bases). The TCR comes from a woman in her thirties or forties with Graves disease. This specimen consisted of peripheral blood mononuclear cells (PBMCs), obtained when the disease was refractory, from a patient treated with antithyroid drugs. The CDR3 sequence is CASSYGQGTLGYTF. The CDR3 DNA follows: TGTGCCAGCAGTTACGGTCAGGGGACGCTGGGCTACACCTTC.